The sequence of this TCR beta chain was determined in a study of cytomegalovirus exposure and HLA in healthy donors. Study-level points and caveats: In presence/absence analyses, roughly uniform sequencing depth across donors was assumed. The study labeled under 200 TCR beta chains cytomegalovirus-associated.

As regards this clone: The antigen is undetermined.

After removal of 5 bases from V and 3 bases from J, the junction contained 8 bases not matched to a gene. CDR1 is SGHDT and CDR2 is YYEEEE in the germline V gene. CDR3 length equals 15 residues. PCR employed 60 Vbeta and 13 Jbeta primers. The data were produced by immunoSEQ multiplex PCR, yet TCRdb's version contains in-frame clones alone and is incomplete. The sample has approximately 120,000 clones; 70% to 80% are singletons. Specimen: PBMCs. This chain links TRBV5-6 with TRBJ1-5; 7 bases line up with TRBD1. This TCR was sampled from a woman aged 40-49 years in good health and CMV-seropositive. CDR3 in amino acids: CASRKGAGNNQPQHF. The CDR3 DNA follows: TGTGCCAGCAGGAAGGGGGCGGGAAACAATCAGCCCCAGCATTTT.